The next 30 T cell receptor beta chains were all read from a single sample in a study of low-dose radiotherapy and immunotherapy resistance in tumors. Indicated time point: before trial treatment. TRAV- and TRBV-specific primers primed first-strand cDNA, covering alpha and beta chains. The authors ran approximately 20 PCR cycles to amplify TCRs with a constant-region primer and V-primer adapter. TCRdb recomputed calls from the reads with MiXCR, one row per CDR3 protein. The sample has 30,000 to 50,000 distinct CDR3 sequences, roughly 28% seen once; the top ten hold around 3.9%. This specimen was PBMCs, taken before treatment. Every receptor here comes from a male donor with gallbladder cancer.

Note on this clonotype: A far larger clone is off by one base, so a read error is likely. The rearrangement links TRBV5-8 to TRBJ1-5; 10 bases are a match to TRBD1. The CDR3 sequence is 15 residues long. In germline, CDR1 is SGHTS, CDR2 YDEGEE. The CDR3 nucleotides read TGTACCAGCAGCTTGATGGGACAGGGGTTGCAGCCCCAGCATTTT. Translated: CTSSLMGQGLQPQHF.

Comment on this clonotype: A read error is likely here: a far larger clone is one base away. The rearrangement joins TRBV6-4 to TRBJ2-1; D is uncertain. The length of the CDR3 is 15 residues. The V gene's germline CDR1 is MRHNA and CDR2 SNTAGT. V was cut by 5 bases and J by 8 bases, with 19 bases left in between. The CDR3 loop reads CASSPKPVGIDEQFF. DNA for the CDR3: TGTGCCAGCAGTCCCAAGCCGGTGGGTATCGATGAGCAGTTCTTC.

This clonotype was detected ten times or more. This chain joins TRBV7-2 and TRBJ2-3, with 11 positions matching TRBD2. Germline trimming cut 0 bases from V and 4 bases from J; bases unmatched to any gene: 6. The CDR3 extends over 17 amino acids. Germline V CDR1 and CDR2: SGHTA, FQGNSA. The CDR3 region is CASSLAYSGGGPDTQYF. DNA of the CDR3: TGTGCCAGCAGCTTAGCGTATAGCGGGGGGGGGCCAGATACGCAGTATTTT.

CDR3 coding DNA: TGTGCCAGCAGCTTAGTGGAGAACACTGAAGCTTTCTTT. It translates to CASSLVENTEAFF. This rearrangement joins TRBV11-3 to TRBJ1-1, with unresolved D. Trimming left V 1 base short and J 1 base short, with 4 bases between. The CDR3 runs to 13 residues. CDR1 SGHNT and CDR2 YENEEA come from the germline V gene.

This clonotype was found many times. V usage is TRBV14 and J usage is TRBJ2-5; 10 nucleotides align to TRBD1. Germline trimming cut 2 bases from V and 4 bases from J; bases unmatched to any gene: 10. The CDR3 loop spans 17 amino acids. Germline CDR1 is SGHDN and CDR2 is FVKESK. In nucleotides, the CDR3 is TGTGCCAGCAGCCAACTTACGGGACAGGGGAGGTTAGAGACCCAGTACTTC. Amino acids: CASSQLTGQGRLETQYF.

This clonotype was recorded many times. The CDR3 nucleotides are TGTGCCAGCAGCCCCCCCACGGGCCTTGGCTACACCTTC. It encodes CASSPPTGLGYTF. The V call is TRBV7-9, the J call TRBJ1-2; D gene unclear. Looked up from germline, CDR1 is SEHNR and CDR2 is FQNEAQ (reference sequence). Between the trimmed V and J ends, which lost 5 bases and 7 bases, there was a span of 14 bases. The CDR3 has 13 amino acids.

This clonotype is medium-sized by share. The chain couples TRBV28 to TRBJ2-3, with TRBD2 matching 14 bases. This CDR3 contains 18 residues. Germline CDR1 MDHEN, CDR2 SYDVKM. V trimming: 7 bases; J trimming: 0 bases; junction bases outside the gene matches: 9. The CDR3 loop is CASTPGTSGRLSTDTQYF. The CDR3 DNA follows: TGTGCCAGCACTCCTGGGACTAGCGGGAGACTTAGCACAGATACGCAGTATTTT.

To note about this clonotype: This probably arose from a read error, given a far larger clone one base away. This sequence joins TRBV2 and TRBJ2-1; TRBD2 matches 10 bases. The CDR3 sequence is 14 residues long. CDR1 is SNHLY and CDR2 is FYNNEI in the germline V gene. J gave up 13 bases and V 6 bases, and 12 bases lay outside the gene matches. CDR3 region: CASRRTSGQETQFF. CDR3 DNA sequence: TGTGCCAGCAGACGGACTAGCGGCCAAGAGACCCAGTTCTTC.

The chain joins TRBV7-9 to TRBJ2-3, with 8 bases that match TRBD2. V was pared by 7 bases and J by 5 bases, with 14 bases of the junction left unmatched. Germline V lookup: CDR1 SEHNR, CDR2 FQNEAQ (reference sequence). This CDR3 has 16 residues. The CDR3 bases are TGTGCCAGCACCACACCCCACCTTGCGGGAGGAGATACGCAGTATTTT. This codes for CASTTPHLAGGDTQYF.

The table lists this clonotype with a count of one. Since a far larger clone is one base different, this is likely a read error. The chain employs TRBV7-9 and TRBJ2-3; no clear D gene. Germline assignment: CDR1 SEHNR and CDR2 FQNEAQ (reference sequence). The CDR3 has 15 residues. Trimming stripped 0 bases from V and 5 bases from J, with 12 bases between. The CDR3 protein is CASSLARGPVDTQYF. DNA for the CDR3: TGTGCCAGCAGCTTAGCGAGAGGACCGGTAGATACGCAGTATTTT.

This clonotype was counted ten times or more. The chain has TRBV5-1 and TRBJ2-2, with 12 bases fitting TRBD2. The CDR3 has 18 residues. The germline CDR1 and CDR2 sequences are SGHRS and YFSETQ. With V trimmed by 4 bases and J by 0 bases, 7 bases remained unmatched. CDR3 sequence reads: CASSQPGLAGTNTGELFF. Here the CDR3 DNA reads TGCGCCAGCAGCCAACCGGGACTAGCGGGTACGAACACCGGGGAGCTGTTTTTT.

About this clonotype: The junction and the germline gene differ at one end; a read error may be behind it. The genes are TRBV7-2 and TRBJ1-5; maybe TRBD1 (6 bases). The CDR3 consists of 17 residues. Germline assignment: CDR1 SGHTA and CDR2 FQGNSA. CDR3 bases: TGTGCCAGCAGCTTAGGGGTCAGGGACATTAGCAGTCAGCCCCACCATTTT. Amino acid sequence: CASSLGVRDISSQPHHF.

CDR3 DNA: TGTGCCAGCAGCGGGCTTAGCGGCAGCAATGAGCAGTTCTTC. It specifies CASSGLSGSNEQFF. The J gene is TRBJ2-1, the V gene TRBV9, with D possibly being TRBD2 (6 bases). The V end lost 3 bases, the J end lost 6 bases, and 13 bases lay between the germline ends. This CDR3 has 14 residues. Germline CDR1 reads SGDLS; CDR2 reads YYNGEE.

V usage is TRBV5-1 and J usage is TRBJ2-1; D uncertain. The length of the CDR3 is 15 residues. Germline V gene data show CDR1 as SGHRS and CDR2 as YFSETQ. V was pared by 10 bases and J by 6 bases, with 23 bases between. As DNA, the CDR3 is TGCGCCGGCCAGGTCGAACCGGGCGCTGGCAATGAGCAGTTCTTC. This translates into CAGQVEPGAGNEQFF.

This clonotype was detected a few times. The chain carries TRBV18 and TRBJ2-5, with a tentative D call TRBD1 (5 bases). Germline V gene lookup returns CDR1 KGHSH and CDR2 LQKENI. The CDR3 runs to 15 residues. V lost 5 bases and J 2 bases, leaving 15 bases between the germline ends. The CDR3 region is CASSTQGRSQETQYF. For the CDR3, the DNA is TGTGCCAGCTCAACCCAGGGTAGGAGTCAAGAGACCCAGTACTTC.

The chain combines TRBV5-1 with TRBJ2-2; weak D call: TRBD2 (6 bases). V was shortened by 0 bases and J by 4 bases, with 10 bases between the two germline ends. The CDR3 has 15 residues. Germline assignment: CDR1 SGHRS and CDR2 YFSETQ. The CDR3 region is CASSLVGLTTGELFF. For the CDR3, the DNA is TGCGCCAGCAGCTTGGTGGGACTCACCACCGGGGAGCTGTTTTTT.

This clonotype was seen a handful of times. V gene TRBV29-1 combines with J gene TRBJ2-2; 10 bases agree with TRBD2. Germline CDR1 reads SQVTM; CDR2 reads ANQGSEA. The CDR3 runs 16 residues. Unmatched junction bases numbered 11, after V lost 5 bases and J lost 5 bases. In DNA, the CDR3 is TGCAGCGTTCGTTCCGTCGGAGCGGGAGGGACCGGGGAGCTGTTTTTT. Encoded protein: CSVRSVGAGGTGELFF.

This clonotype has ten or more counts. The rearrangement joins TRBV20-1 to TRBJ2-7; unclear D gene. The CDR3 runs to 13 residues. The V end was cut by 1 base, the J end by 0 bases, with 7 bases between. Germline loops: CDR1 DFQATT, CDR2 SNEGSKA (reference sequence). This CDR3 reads CSARVGNSYEQYF. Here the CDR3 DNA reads TGCAGTGCTAGAGTAGGCAACTCCTACGAGCAGTACTTC.

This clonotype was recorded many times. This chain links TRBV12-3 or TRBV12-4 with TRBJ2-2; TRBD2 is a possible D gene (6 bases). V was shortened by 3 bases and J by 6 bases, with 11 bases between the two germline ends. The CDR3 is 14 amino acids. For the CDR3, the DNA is TGTGCCAGCAGTTTGGCGGGGTCTGCCGGGGAGCTGTTTTTT. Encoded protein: CASSLAGSAGELFF.

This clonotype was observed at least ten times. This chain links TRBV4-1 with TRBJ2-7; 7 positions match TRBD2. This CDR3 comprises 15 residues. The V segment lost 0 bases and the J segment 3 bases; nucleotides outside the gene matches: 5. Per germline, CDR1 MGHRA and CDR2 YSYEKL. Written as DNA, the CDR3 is TGCGCCAGCAGCCAAGATGTCGGGGGGTTCTACGAGCAGTACTTC. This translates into CASSQDVGGFYEQYF.

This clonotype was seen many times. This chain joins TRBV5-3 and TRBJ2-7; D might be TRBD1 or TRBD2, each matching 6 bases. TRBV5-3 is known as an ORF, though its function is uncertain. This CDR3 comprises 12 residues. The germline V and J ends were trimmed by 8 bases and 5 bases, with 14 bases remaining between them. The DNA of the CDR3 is TGTGCCAGCCACGGGGGCCGGGACGAGCAGTACTTC. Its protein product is CASHGGRDEQYF.

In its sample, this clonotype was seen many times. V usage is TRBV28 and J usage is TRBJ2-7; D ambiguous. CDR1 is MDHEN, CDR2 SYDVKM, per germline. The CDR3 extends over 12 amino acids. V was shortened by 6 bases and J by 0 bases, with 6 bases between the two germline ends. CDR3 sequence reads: CASSSFSYEQYF. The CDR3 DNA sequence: TGTGCCAGCAGCTCCTTCTCCTACGAGCAGTACTTC.

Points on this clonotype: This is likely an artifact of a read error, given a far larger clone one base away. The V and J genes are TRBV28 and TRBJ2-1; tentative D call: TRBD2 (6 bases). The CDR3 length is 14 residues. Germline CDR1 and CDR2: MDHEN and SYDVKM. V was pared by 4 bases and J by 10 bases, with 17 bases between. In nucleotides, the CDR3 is TGTGCCAGCAGTTACTCTCGGACTAACTACGAGCAGTTCTTC. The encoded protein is CASSYSRTNYEQFF.

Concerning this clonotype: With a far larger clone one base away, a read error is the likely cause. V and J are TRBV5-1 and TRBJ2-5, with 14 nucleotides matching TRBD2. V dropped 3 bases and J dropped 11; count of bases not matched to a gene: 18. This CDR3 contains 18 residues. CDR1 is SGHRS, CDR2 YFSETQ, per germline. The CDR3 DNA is TGCGCCAGCAGCTCTGGACTAGCGGGAGGAAGGTCCTACAATGAGCAGTACTTC. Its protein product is CASSSGLAGGRSYNEQYF.

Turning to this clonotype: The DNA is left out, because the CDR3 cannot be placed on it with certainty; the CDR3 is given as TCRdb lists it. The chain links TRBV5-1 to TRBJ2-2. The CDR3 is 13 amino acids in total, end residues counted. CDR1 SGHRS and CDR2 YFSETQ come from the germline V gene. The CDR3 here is CASNSDTGELFFF.

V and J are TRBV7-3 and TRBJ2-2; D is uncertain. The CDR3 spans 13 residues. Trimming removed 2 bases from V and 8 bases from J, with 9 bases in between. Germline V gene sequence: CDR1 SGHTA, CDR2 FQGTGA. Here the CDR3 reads CASSLDGTGELFF. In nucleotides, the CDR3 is TGTGCCAGCAGCTTAGATGGCACGGGGGAGCTGTTTTTT.

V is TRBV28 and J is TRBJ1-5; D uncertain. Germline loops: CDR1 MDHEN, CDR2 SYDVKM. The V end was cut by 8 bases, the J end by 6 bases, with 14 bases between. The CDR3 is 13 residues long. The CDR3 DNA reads TGTGCCAGCTTTAGACCCGGAGGTCAGCCCCAGCATTTT. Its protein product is CASFRPGGQPQHF.

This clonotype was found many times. This CDR3 reads CASSMGGAGANVLTF. The DNA of the CDR3 is TGTGCCAGTAGTATGGGGGGAGCCGGGGCCAACGTCCTGACTTTC. The V gene is TRBV19, the J gene TRBJ2-6; perhaps TRBD2 as D (6 bases). CDR1 and CDR2 (germline): LNHDA, SQIVND (reference sequence). The CDR3 is made up of 15 amino acids. Trimming shortened V by 3 bases and J by 4 bases, and 10 bases separated the two germline ends.

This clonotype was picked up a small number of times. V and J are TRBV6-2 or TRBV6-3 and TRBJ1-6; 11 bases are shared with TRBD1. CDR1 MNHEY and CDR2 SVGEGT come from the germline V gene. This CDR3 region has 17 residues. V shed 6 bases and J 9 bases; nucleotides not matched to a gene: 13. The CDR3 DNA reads TGTGCCAGCAGCTCGGGACAGGGGGGACATATACGTTCACCCCTCCACTTT. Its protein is CASSSGQGGHIRSPLHF.

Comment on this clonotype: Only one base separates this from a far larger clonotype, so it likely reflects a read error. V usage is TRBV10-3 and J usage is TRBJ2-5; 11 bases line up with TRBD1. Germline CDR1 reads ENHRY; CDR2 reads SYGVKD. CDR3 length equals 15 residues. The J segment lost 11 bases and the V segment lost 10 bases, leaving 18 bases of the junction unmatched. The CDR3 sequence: CASYFGQGANNEQYF. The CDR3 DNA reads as TGTGCCAGCTACTTCGGACAGGGGGCTAACAATGAGCAGTACTTC.